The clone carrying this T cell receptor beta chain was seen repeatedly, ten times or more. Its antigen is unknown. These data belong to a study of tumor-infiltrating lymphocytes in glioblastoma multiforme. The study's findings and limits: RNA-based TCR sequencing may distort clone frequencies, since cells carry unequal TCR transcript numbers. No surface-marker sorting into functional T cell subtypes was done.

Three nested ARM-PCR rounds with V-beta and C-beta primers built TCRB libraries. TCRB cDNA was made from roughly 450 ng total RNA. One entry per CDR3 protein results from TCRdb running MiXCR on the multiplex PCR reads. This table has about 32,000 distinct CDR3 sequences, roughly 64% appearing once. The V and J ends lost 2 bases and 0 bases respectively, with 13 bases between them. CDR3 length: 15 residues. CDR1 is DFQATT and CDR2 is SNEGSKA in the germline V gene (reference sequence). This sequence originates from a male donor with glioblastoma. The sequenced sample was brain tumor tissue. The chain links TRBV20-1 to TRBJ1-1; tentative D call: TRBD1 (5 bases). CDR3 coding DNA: TGCAGTGCTAGAAGGGACGGCGAATTGAACACTGAAGCTTTCTTT. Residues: CSARRDGELNTEAFF.